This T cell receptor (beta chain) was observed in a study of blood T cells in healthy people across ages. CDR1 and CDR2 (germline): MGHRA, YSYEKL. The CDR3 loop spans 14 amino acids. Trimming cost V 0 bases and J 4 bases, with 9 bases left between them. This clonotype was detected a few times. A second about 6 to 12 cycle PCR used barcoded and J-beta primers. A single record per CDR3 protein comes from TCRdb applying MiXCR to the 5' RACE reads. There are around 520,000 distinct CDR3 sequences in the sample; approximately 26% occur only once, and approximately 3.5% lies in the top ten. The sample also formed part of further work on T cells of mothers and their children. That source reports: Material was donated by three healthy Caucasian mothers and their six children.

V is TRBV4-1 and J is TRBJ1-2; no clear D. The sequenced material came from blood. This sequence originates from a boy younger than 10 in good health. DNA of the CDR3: TGCGCCAGCAGCCAAGATGGCAGTCTCTATGGCTACACCTTC. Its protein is CASSQDGSLYGYTF.